The subject of this entry is one T cell receptor beta chain. Its antigen is unknown. The data derive from a study of T cells in Graves' hyperthyroidism and ophthalmopathy. About the research overall: Peripheral blood was acquired at first diagnosis, ahead of any therapy whatsoever.

Amplified regions were TCR beta CDR3 sequences from RNA transcripts. Using the HTBI primer set, a first-round RT-PCR was run on the TCR CDR3. TCRdb independently ran MiXCR on the multiplex PCR reads; one entry per CDR3 protein. The sample gives 350,000 to 400,000 distinct CDR3 sequences, less than 20% of which show up once; 35% to 45% is in the top ten. The CDR3 runs 15 residues. The ends were cut back, 5 bases at V and 1 base at J, with 14 bases in the middle. Looked up from germline, CDR1 is SNHLY and CDR2 is FYNNEI. The study, taken as a whole, reports: Separation of ophthalmopathy from stable hyperthyroidism was achieved by a 13 V-J model.

A patient was excluded if there was uncontrolled infection, other autoimmune disease, pregnancy or lactation. The rearrangement uses TRBV2 and TRBJ1-1; a weak D match, TRBD1 (6 bases). This receptor was obtained from a man between 18 and 29 years old with Graves' ophthalmopathy. The material sequenced was blood. CDR3 sequence: CASSSTGTPNTEAFF. The CDR3 DNA follows: TGTGCCAGCAGTTCTACCGGGACACCGAACACTGAAGCTTTCTTT. Using reference TRBV2 and TRBJ1-1 for the parts outside the CDR3, the full variable domain is EPEVTQTPSHQVTQMGQEVILRCVPISNHLYFYWYRQILGQKVEFLVSFYNNEISEKSEIFDDQFSVERPDGSNFTLKIRSTKLEDSAMYFCASSSTGTPNTEAFFGQGTRLTVV.